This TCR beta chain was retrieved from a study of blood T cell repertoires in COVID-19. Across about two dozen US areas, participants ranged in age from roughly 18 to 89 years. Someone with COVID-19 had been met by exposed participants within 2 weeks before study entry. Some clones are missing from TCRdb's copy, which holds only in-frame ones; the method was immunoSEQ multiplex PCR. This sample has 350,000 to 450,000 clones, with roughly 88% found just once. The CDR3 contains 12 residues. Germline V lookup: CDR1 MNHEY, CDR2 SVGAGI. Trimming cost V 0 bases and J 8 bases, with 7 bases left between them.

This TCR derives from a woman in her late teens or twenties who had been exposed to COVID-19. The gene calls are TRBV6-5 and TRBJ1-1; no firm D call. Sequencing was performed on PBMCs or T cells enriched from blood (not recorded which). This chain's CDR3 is CASSYSGREAFF. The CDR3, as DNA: TGTGCCAGCAGTTACTCGGGGAGGGAAGCTTTCTTT.